The entry below describes one TCR beta chain. Its specificity is not known. This CDR3 contains 13 residues. Deletions cut 3 bases from V and 0 bases from J, with 6 bases between. Germline V gives CDR1 LGHNA, CDR2 YNFKEQ. A single record per CDR3 protein comes from TCRdb applying MiXCR to the reads. The sample has hundreds of thousands of distinct CDR3 sequences, about a third seen once. This entry belongs to a study of T cell repertoires in cytomegalovirus infection. For the study at large: Shared public TCR beta signatures pointed to both CMV infection and a matching HLA type.

Study-level points and caveats: CMV carriers having the relevant HLA were flagged by cumulative public TCR beta family frequency. HLA-C-restricted TCR beta clonotypes specific for CMV led the ex vivo response.

This TCR came from a human donor in good health (CMV status not recorded). Some clones in this sample may be carry-over from other donors' samples. V gene TRBV4-2 combines with J gene TRBJ2-7; D not certain. The sample taken for sequencing was PBMCs. CDR3 amino acids: CASSHQDSYEQYF. CDR3 sequence (DNA): TGTGCCAGCAGCCATCAGGACTCCTACGAGCAGTACTTC.